This entry concerns a single T cell receptor beta chain. Its antigen is still unknown. The record has no base qualities; no much larger clone is one base away. Donors were healthy HIV-negative adults with no recently reported acute infections or vaccinations. Every donor was a Caucasian adult living in Nashville, Tennessee, USA. CD4+ T cells were enriched by magnetic negative selection; naive cells were then positively selected on CD45RA, and the negative fraction formed the memory subset. Blood was collected by leukapheresis, and PBMCs were isolated by Ficoll-Histopaque density gradient centrifugation and then cryopreserved in liquid nitrogen vapor phase. Analytical flow cytometry was used to check the purity and quantity of every magnetically sorted T cell population. Genomic DNA was isolated from each sorted fraction and quantified by UV absorbance on a Nanodrop 2000c. CDR1 and CDR2, per the germline V gene, are SGHVS and FQNEAQ. There are 14 amino acids in the CDR3, from cysteine to phenylalanine inclusive. This entry keeps only the CDR3 DNA: 42 bases, framed from base 1. V drops 2 bases and J drops 0 bases, leaving 7 bases in between.

Using the deep immunoSEQ assay, multiplex PCR amplified TCR CDR3 regions from genomic DNA. Extracted genomic DNA from each cell subset was distributed evenly across all wells of several immunoSEQ 96-well plates, and each plate was treated as a replicate. For sorted subsets, approximately 200 ng of genomic DNA, equivalent to roughly 30,000 T cell genomes, went into each replicate PCR. The purified libraries were quantified using a Qubit 3.0 fluorometer, sized with a Bioanalyzer 2100, and then quantified again using the KAPA Library Quantification kit. Every immunoSEQ 96-well plate was sequenced on a separate single-read 150-cycle Illumina NextSeq 550 flow cell. The original pipeline was this. The immunoSEQ output contained only junctional sequences without quality scores, so filtering could not match that applied to full-length reads. To assign V/J genes and CDR3, sequences were annotated against IMGT germline references using PyIR, a Python wrapper for IgBLAST v1.9. Any read was removed if the V/J assignment was weak (E-value above 1e-6), the CDR3 was missing, or the read contained stop codons, out-of-frame junctions, or ambiguous translated residues. V3J clonotypes were defined as sequences sharing the same inferred V gene, J gene, and CDR3 amino acid sequence. Percentage overlap between repertoires was computed as shared unique clonotypes divided by the size of the smaller repertoire. Three approaches were used to assess repertoire richness: RTK rarefaction, the Chao1 estimator, and Recon v2.1 estimates of unobserved clonotypes. For all TCRbeta clonotypes obtained by the gDNA method from four donors, generation probabilities were computed with OLGA. The source is immuneACCESS, and TCRdb retained only in-frame sequences with V and J called. Part of the clones is not carried over; for the studies checked, unresolved V genes explain less than half of this, and the remainder is unexplained. The V and J calls and clone size come from that table; D and trimming were worked out from the DNA. A total of roughly 2,300,000 clones appear in this sample, 85% to 95% of them only once. The ten biggest clones cover approximately 0.39% of the sample.

These data come from a study of shared clonotypes between healthy human individuals (dated by TCRdb to between 2020 and 2021). Background on the whole study: A couple of women and three men aged 18 to 49 years were included in the cohort. Blood TCR repertoires of roughly 5 healthy adults were deeply sequenced to estimate repertoire size and the extent of clonotype sharing between individuals. For each donor, three plates each were used for CD4 naive and CD4 memory, two plates were used for CD8 naive, and one plate was used for CD8 memory. To increase sequencing depth and limit assay-specific biases, TCR repertoire library preparation and sequencing were carried out by different laboratories using diverse techniques. Per donor, leukapheresis produced somewhere between about 0.9 and 9 billion PBMCs.

Overall study outcomes, separate from this receptor: Incomplete sequencing was indicated by rarefaction of sorted-subset datasets, despite the large sequencing depth. Compared with non-shared clonotypes, the clonotypes found in all four sorted-subset donors had higher generation probabilities. When a handful of donors were compared, the shared fraction of clonotypes was about 5% for naive CD4, more than 3% for naive CD8, 2% to 2.5% for memory CD4, and less than 0.5% for memory CD8. Naive subsets generally had larger estimated clonotype richness than memory subsets. Only blood was sampled, and tissue TCR repertoires likely differ from those in blood. Pairwise subsampling indicated that sequencing depth was expected to affect the degree of clonotype sharing among donors. The genetic and exposure-history diversity represented was limited by the small number of donors.

In this chain, TRBV7-8 is recombined with TRBJ1-1, with the D gene uncertain. The specimen sequenced was naive CD4+ T cells from PBMCs. The cell subset or site label, read with the paper, signifies: CD45RA+ positively selected. This receptor was identified in a man between 18 and 29 years old in good health. Some clones in this sample may be carry-over from other donors' samples. CDR3 protein: CASSLRRLNTEAFF. In nucleotides, the sequence is TGTGCCAGCAGCTTACGCCGATTGAACACTGAAGCTTTCTTT.